This TCR beta chain was sequenced for a study of CD8 T cells in Susac syndrome. After extraction with the RNeasy kit, roughly 0.45 to 1 ug of the RNA was reverse transcribed using random hexamers. The authors amplified TCR beta CDR3 across 54 Vbeta and 13 Jbeta using immunoSEQ multiplex PCR. Using its own MiXCR run on the immunoSEQ multiplex PCR reads, TCRdb lists one record per CDR3 protein. The table lists about 180,000 distinct CDR3 sequences, approximately 93% of them singletons, with roughly 0.1% in the top ten. V was pared by 5 bases and J by 0 bases, with 12 bases between. Germline V gene data show CDR1 as LNHDA and CDR2 as SQIVND (reference sequence). CDR3 length: 15 amino acids.

The chain uses TRBV19 and TRBJ2-3; no definite D call. This TCR was sampled from a human donor with multiple sclerosis. Source material: CD4+ T cells from PBMCs. The CDR3 spells CASSLLDPSTDTQYF. CDR3 bases: TGTGCCAGTAGTCTCTTAGACCCGAGCACAGATACGCAGTATTTT.